Each of the 29 T cell receptor beta chains below was sequenced from the same sample in a study of T cell clones after liver transplantation. The protocol was immunoSEQ multiplex PCR, while the TCRdb copy is restricted to in-frame clones and leaves out a portion. Found here are roughly 20,000 clones, about 90% of them singletons; the top ten hold approximately 12%. Sequences were derived from CD8+ T cells from blood, sampled before liver transplant. The receptors derive from a human donor who received a liver transplant.

This clone was seen only once. V usage is TRBV29-1 and J usage is TRBJ2-7; D is ambiguous. V shed 8 bases and J shed 0 bases, with 20 bases lying between them. This CDR3 comprises 15 residues. CDR1 is SQVTM, CDR2 ANQGSEA, per germline. The CDR3 nucleotides read TGCAGCACTGAGCCCCTCAGTAGTTCCTCCTACGAGCAGTACTTC. Translated: CSTEPLSSSSYEQYF.

The J gene is TRBJ2-3, the V gene TRBV30; D might be TRBD2 (6 bases). The CDR3 covers 13 residues. Germline V gives CDR1 GTSNPN, CDR2 SVGIG (reference sequence). The DNA of the CDR3 is TGTGGCCTAAACAGGAGGGTTGGAGATACGCAGTATTTT. Its translation is CGLNRRVGDTQYF.

This clone was found once. The V gene is TRBV19, the J gene TRBJ2-3, with 10 bases identical to TRBD1. CDR1 is LNHDA and CDR2 is SQIVND in the germline V gene (reference sequence). This CDR3 region has 17 residues. The V segment lost 4 bases and the J segment 3 bases; nucleotides outside the gene matches: 10. The CDR3 region has the DNA TGTGCCAGTAGTACCCCAAGGACAGGGGGAAGGACAGATACGCAGTATTTT. Translated, it gives CASSTPRTGGRTDTQYF. The full variable domain, with the rest looked up from reference TRBV19 and TRBJ2-3, is DGGITQSPKYLFRKEGQNVTLSCEQNLNHDAMYWYRQDPGQGLRLIYYSQIVNDFQKGDIAEGYSVSREKKESFPLTVTSAQKNPTAFYLCASSTPRTGGRTDTQYFGPGTRLTVL.

The gene calls are TRBV29-1 and TRBJ1-1; D is ambiguous. This CDR3 region has 12 residues. Per the germline V gene, CDR1 is SQVTM and CDR2 is ANQGSEA. V was shortened by 5 bases and J by 0 bases, with 7 bases between the two germline ends. In DNA, the CDR3 is TGCAGCGTTTTTAAGATGAACACTGAAGCTTTCTTT. This sequence encodes CSVFKMNTEAFF.

J is TRBJ1-1 and V is TRBV4-3; no clear D gene. The CDR3 is made up of 16 amino acids. The germline gives CDR1 LGHNA, CDR2 YSLEER. V dropped 0 bases and J dropped 4 bases, with 15 bases sitting between them. CDR3 in amino acids: CASSQEVHFSFTEAFF. The DNA of the CDR3 is TGCGCCAGCAGCCAAGAAGTTCATTTCAGCTTCACTGAAGCTTTCTTT.

The V call is TRBV29-1, the J call TRBJ2-7, with TRBD2 matching over 8 bases. V trimming: 1 base; J trimming: 6 bases; junction bases outside the gene matches: 2. The CDR3 spans 12 residues. Germline assignment: CDR1 SQVTM and CDR2 ANQGSEA. The CDR3: CSVEGTSGEQYF. The CDR3 nucleotides are TGCAGCGTTGAAGGCACTAGCGGCGAGCAGTACTTC.

This chain connects TRBV19 to TRBJ1-1; D is uncertain. Trimming removed 2 bases from V and 5 bases from J, with 12 bases in between. From germline, CDR1 is LNHDA and CDR2 SQIVND (reference sequence). This CDR3 region has 14 residues. In DNA, the CDR3 is TGTGCCAGTAGTATAACGGGGATTATGACTGAAGCTTTCTTT. As protein: CASSITGIMTEAFF.

This clone was counted a few times. The chain links TRBV12-5 to TRBJ1-2, with D perhaps matching TRBD1 (6 bases). The ends were cut back, 2 bases at V and 8 bases at J, with 15 bases in the middle. Germline CDR1 reads LGHNT; CDR2 reads FRNRAP. This CDR3 spans 14 amino acids. For the CDR3, the DNA is TGTGCTAGTGGTTTGCTTGGGGGGGCTTCGGGCTACACCTTC. This gives the protein CASGLLGGASGYTF.

The chain is built from TRBV27 and TRBJ2-3; D is possibly TRBD2 (6 bases). Germline V CDR1 and CDR2: MNHEY, SMNVEV (reference sequence). Trimming took off 5 bases at V and 11 bases at J, with 11 bases between the two ends. The CDR3 runs to 11 residues. CDR3 sequence: CASSGGSKQYF. In DNA form, the CDR3 reads TGTGCCAGCAGTGGGGGGAGTAAGCAGTATTTT.

CDR3 sequence: CATSRDRGPGNTIYF. The CDR3 DNA sequence: TGTGCCACCAGCAGGGACAGGGGGCCTGGAAACACCATATATTTT. The V and J genes are TRBV15 and TRBJ1-3; 11 bases align to TRBD1. J was trimmed by 2 bases and V by 3 bases; bases with no gene match: 0. CDR1 and CDR2 (germline): LNHNV, YYDKDF (reference sequence). There are 15 residues in the CDR3.

The V and J genes are TRBV29-1 and TRBJ1-2, with a possible D match to TRBD1 (5 bases). The V and J ends lost 7 bases and 2 bases respectively, with 14 bases between them. Per the germline V gene, CDR1 is SQVTM and CDR2 is ANQGSEA. CDR3 length: 13 residues. The CDR3 coding sequence is TGCAGCGCTATAAGACAGAACAACTATGGCTACACCTTC. Translation gives CSAIRQNNYGYTF.

J is TRBJ1-1 and V is TRBV28; 7 nucleotides align to TRBD1. Germline assignment: CDR1 MDHEN and CDR2 SYDVKM. V lost 3 bases to trimming and J lost 6 bases; unmatched junction nucleotides: 4. The CDR3 extends over 13 amino acids. As DNA, the CDR3 is TGTGCCAGCAGTTTGACAGGGATCCCTGAAGCTTTCTTT. Residues: CASSLTGIPEAFF.

This chain uses TRBV28 with TRBJ2-7; tentative D call: TRBD2 (7 bases). Germline V gives CDR1 MDHEN, CDR2 SYDVKM. The length of the CDR3 is 17 residues. V lost 1 base to trimming and J lost 2 bases, with 18 bases between them. CDR3 protein: CASSLLGGGGLTYEQYF. CDR3 coding DNA: TGTGCCAGCAGTTTATTAGGTGGCGGGGGCCTTACCTACGAGCAGTACTTC.

The chain joins TRBV6-1 to TRBJ2-3; 11 bases align to TRBD1. Germline CDR1 reads MNHNS; CDR2 reads SASEGT. The CDR3 totals 13 residues. Trimming removed 6 bases from V and 4 bases from J; junction bases left unmatched: 0. The CDR3 loop is CASRGQGADTQYF. CDR3 coding DNA: TGTGCCAGCAGGGGACAGGGGGCAGATACGCAGTATTTT.

The chain recombines TRBV19 with TRBJ2-1; TRBD2 matches 7 bases. The V gene's germline CDR1 is LNHDA and CDR2 SQIVND (reference sequence). J lost 9 bases, V lost 1 base, and 3 bases had no gene match. The CDR3 loop spans 13 amino acids. CDR3: CASSIVGGGEQFF. CDR3 nucleotide sequence: TGTGCCAGTAGTATAGTAGGCGGGGGTGAGCAGTTCTTC.

The V call is TRBV5-6, the J call TRBJ1-1; TRBD1 might be the D (6 bases). The germline V gene encodes CDR1 SGHDT and CDR2 YYEEEE. The CDR3 spans 13 residues. Between the trimmed V and J ends, which lost 2 bases and 4 bases, there was a span of 9 bases. CDR3 DNA: TGTGCCAGCAGCTTACAGGGAGGCACTGAAGCTTTCTTT. This translates into CASSLQGGTEAFF.

This sequence joins TRBV13 and TRBJ1-2; 7 nucleotides match TRBD1. The V gene end was trimmed by 6 bases and the J gene end by 3 bases; junction bases not matched to a gene: 13. The germline CDR1 and CDR2 sequences are PRHDT and FYEKMQ (reference sequence). CDR3 length equals 16 residues. CDR3 coding DNA: TGTGCCAGCAGAAAAGACAGGGACTGGGGGGACTATGGCTACACCTTC. Translation gives CASRKDRDWGDYGYTF. The whole variable domain, remainder taken from reference TRBV13 and TRBJ1-2, is AAGVIQSPRHLIKEKRETATLKCYPIPRHDTVYWYQQGPGQDPQFLISFYEKMQSDKGSIPDRFSAQQFSDYHSELNMSSLELGDSALYFCASRKDRDWGDYGYTFGSGTRLTVV.

J is TRBJ2-1 and V is TRBV27; D possibly corresponds to TRBD1 (6 bases). The CDR3 length is 15 residues. Trimming took off 3 bases at V and 3 bases at J, with 12 bases between the two ends. CDR1 is MNHEY and CDR2 is SMNVEV in the germline V gene (reference sequence). The CDR3 is CASSFFGGGYNEQFF. In DNA, the CDR3 is TGTGCCAGCAGTTTTTTTGGGGGCGGCTACAATGAGCAGTTCTTC.

Only one count was recorded for this clone. The chain employs TRBV28 and TRBJ2-4, with 9 nucleotides matching TRBD2. There are 17 residues in the CDR3. Germline V gene lookup returns CDR1 MDHEN and CDR2 SYDVKM. V gave up 2 bases and J gave up 8 bases; unmatched junction bases: 13. CDR3 sequence reads: CASSLVSGREEGDIQYF. The CDR3 DNA reads TGTGCCAGCAGTTTAGTTAGCGGGAGAGAGGAAGGCGACATTCAGTACTTC. Full variable domain (outside the CDR3, taken from reference TRBV28 and TRBJ2-4): DVKVTQSSRYLVKRTGEKVFLECVQDMDHENMFWYRQDPGLGLRLIYFSYDVKMKEKGDIPEGYSVSREKKERFSLILESASTNQTSMYLCASSLVSGREEGDIQYFGAGTRLSVL.

This chain joins TRBV30 and TRBJ2-2; D gene uncertain. The V end was cut by 0 bases, the J end by 1 base, with 18 bases between. CDR1 and CDR2 from the germline V gene are GTSNPN and SVGIG (reference sequence). CDR3 length: 18 amino acids. This CDR3 is CAWSVDIWGSLNTGELFF. The CDR3 DNA reads as TGTGCCTGGAGTGTAGATATTTGGGGTAGTTTGAACACCGGGGAGCTGTTTTTT.

CDR3: CASMHGMNTGELFF. As DNA, the CDR3 is TGTGCCAGTATGCACGGGATGAACACCGGGGAGCTGTTTTTT. J is TRBJ2-2 and V is TRBV19; tentative D call: TRBD2 (5 bases). Germline V CDR1 and CDR2: LNHDA, SQIVND (reference sequence). The CDR3 extends over 14 amino acids. V was trimmed by 7 bases and J by 1 base, leaving 10 bases between them. The full variable domain, with the rest looked up from reference TRBV19 and TRBJ2-2, is DGGITQSPKYLFRKEGQNVTLSCEQNLNHDAMYWYRQDPGQGLRLIYYSQIVNDFQKGDIAEGYSVSREKKESFPLTVTSAQKNPTAFYLCASMHGMNTGELFFGEGSRLTVL.

This rearrangement joins TRBV6-5 to TRBJ2-7; D could derive from TRBD1 or TRBD2 (6 bases each). Trimming shortened V by 0 bases and J by 3 bases, and 12 bases separated the two germline ends. Germline values: CDR1 MNHEY, CDR2 SVGAGI. The CDR3 covers 15 residues. CDR3 DNA sequence: TGTGCCAGCAGTTACTCGGCCGGGGGCTACTACGAGCAGTACTTC. Translated: CASSYSAGGYYEQYF.

The chain links TRBV19 to TRBJ2-6; D unclear. This CDR3 region has 14 residues. Germline V gene sequence: CDR1 LNHDA, CDR2 SQIVND (reference sequence). Trimming shortened V by 5 bases and J by 0 bases, and 5 bases separated the two germline ends. The CDR3: CASSLGSGANVLTF. In nucleotides, the CDR3 is TGTGCCAGTAGTCTTGGCTCTGGGGCCAACGTCCTGACTTTC.

The gene calls are TRBV28 and TRBJ2-5, with 7 nucleotides matching TRBD2. After removal of 7 bases from V and 5 bases from J, the junction contained 13 bases not matched to a gene. CDR1 and CDR2 from the germline V gene are MDHEN and SYDVKM. The CDR3 loop spans 15 amino acids. Here the CDR3 reads CASNNPGREIETQYF. In DNA form, the CDR3 reads TGTGCCAGCAATAATCCGGGGCGGGAGATTGAGACCCAGTACTTC.

The rearrangement uses TRBV7-9 and TRBJ2-1; a possible D gene is TRBD2 (6 bases). The germline V gene has CDR1 SEHNR and CDR2 FQNEAQ (reference sequence). The CDR3 has 15 residues. Trimming left V 4 bases short and J 1 base short, with 11 bases between. The CDR3 DNA reads as TGTGCCAGCAGCTCTCTTAGCGGATCCTACAATGAGCAGTTCTTC. Protein: CASSSLSGSYNEQFF.

V and J are TRBV5-6 and TRBJ2-1; D might be TRBD1 or TRBD2, each matching 5 bases. Trimming removed 5 bases at V and 7 bases at J, with 13 bases between. The V gene's germline CDR1 is SGHDT and CDR2 YYEEEE. This CDR3 is built from 13 residues. The CDR3 nucleotides read TGTGCCAGCAGACCATTCGGGGCAAATGAGCAGTTCTTC. Protein sequence: CASRPFGANEQFF.

The V call is TRBV4-1, the J call TRBJ2-2; 8 bases fit TRBD1. Germline CDR1 MGHRA, CDR2 YSYEKL. V shed 5 bases, J shed 0 bases, and the junction held 2 bases outside the gene matches. The CDR3 covers 15 residues. CDR3 DNA sequence: TGCGCCAGCAGCACGGACAGGGCGAACACCGGGGAGCTGTTTTTT. It translates to CASSTDRANTGELFF.

This chain links TRBV27 with TRBJ1-5, with TRBD1 matching 7 bases. From germline, CDR1 is MNHEY and CDR2 SMNVEV (reference sequence). Trimming cost V 0 bases and J 4 bases; bases outside gene matches: 3. The CDR3 spans 15 residues. As DNA, the CDR3 is TGTGCCAGCAGTTTATCGACAGGGCTTAATCAGCCCCAGCATTTT. Its translation is CASSLSTGLNQPQHF.

The chain carries TRBV18 and TRBJ1-5; 7 positions agree with TRBD1. Looked up from germline, CDR1 is KGHSH and CDR2 is LQKENI. V gave up 6 bases and J gave up 8 bases; unmatched junction bases: 10. This CDR3 has 14 amino acids. The CDR3 spells CASSRTGVDEPQHF. The CDR3 bases are TGTGCCAGCTCCCGAACAGGGGTTGATGAGCCCCAGCATTTT.